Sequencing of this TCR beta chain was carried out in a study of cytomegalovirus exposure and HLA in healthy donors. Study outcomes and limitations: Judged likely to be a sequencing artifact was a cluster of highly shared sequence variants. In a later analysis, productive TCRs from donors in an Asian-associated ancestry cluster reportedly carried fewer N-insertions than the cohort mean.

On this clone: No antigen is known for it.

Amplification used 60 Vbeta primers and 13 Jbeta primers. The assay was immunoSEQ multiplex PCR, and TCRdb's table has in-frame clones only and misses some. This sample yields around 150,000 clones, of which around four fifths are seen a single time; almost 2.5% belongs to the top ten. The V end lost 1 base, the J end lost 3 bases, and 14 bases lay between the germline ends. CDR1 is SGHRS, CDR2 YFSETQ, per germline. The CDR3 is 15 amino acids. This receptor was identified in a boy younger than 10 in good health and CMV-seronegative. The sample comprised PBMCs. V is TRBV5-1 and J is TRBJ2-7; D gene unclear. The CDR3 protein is CASSLKSPGYYEQYF. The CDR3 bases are TGCGCCAGCAGCTTGAAGTCGCCAGGCTACTACGAGCAGTACTTC. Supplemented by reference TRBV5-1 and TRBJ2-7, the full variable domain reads KAGVTQTPRYLIKTRGQQVTLSCSPISGHRSVSWYQQTPGQGLQFLFEYFSETQRNKGNFPGRFSGRQFSNSRSEMNVSTLELGDSALYLCASSLKSPGYYEQYFGPGTRLTVT.